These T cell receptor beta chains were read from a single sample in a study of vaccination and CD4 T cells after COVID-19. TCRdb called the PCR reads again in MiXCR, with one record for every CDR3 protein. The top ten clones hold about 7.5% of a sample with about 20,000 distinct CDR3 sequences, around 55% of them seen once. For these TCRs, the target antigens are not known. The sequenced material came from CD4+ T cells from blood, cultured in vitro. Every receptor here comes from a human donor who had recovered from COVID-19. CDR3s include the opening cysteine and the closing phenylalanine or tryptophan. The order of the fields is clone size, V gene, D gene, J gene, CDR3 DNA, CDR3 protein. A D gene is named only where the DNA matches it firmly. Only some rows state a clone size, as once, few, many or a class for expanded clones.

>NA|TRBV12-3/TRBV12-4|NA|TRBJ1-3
TGTGCCAGCAGGGTCCCTGGAAACACCATATATTTT
CASRVPGNTIYF
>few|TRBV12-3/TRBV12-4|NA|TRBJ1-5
TGTGCCAGCAGCCCCCTGGGGGGCCTGATAAGCAATCAGCCCCAGCATTTT
CASSPLGGLISNQPQHF
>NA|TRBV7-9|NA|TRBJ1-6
TGTGCCAGCAGCTTAAGCAGGCTCGGTTCACCCCTCCACTTT
CASSLSRLGSPLHF
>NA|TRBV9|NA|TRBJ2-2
TGTGCCAGCAGCGTACTAGCAGACACCGGGGAGCTATTTTTT
CASSVLADTGELFF
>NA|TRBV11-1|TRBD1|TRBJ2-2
TGTGCCAGCAGCTTACGACAGGGAACAACCGGGGAGCTGTTTTTT
CASSLRQGTTGELFF
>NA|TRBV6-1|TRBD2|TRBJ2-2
TGTGCCAGCAGGGCTAGCGGGATGGGCGGGGAGCTGTTTTTT
CASRASGMGGELFF
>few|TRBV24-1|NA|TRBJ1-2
TGTGCCACCAGTGACCACCAGACCCCATTCTATGGCTACACCTTC
CATSDHQTPFYGYTF
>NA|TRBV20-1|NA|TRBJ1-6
TGCAGTGCTAGAGTCCGGACCCGAAATAATTCACCCCTCCACTTT
CSARVRTRNNSPLHF
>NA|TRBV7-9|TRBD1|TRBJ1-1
TGTGCCAGCAGCTTGCGGACAGGCGGAGGGGCTTTCTTT
CASSLRTGGGAFF
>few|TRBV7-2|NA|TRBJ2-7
TGTGCCAGCAGCCTACGACGCGCGTCGGACGAGCAGTACTTC
CASSLRRASDEQYF
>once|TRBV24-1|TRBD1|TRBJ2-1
TGTGCCACCAGTGATTACACAGGGGGGTCCTACAATGAGCAGTTCTTC
CATSDYTGGSYNEQFF
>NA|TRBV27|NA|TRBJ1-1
TGTGCCAGCAGGGGCTCCTGGGGAGGAAACACTGAAGCTTTCTTT
CASRGSWGGNTEAFF
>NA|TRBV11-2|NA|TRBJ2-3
TGTGCCAGCAGCTTTGACAGAGCCGTAGATACGCAGTATTTT
CASSFDRAVDTQYF
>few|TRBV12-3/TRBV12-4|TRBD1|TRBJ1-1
TGTGCCAGCAGTTTAGGGGGGGACAGGGTAAACCCTGAAGCTTTCTTT
CASSLGGDRVNPEAFF
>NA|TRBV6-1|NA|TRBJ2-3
TGTGCCAGCAGTGATTTTCAGGGAACCTCCGGAGATACGCAGTATTTT
CASSDFQGTSGDTQYF
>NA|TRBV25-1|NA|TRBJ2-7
TGTGCCAGCAGTGAATTCAAGCAGACGGGCGAGCAGTACTTC
CASSEFKQTGEQYF
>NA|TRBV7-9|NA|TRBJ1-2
TGTGCCAGCACCGAATGGAGGGAGAAAGACATCCATGGCTACACCTTC
CASTEWREKDIHGYTF
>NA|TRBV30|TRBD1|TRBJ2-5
TGTGCCTGGGGGACAGGGGGCAACCAAGAGACCCAGTACTTC
CAWGTGGNQETQYF
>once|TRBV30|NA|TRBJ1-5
TGTGCCTGGAGTGGGGGTGGAGGTGCTCAGCCCCAGCATTTT
CAWSGGGGAQPQHF
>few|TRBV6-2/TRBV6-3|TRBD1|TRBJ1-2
TGTGCCAGCAGACGCGACAGGGACTATGGCTACACCTTC
CASRRDRDYGYTF
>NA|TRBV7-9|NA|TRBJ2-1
TGTGCCAGCAGCCCGGGACGGAGCTCCTACAATGAGCAGTTCTTC
CASSPGRSSYNEQFF
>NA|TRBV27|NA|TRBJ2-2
TGTGCCAGCAGTTCTGGGGGTACCGGGGAGCTGTTTTTT
CASSSGGTGELFF
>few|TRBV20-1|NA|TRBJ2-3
TGCAGTGCGCTAGCAACCAACACAGATACGCAGTATTTT
CSALATNTDTQYF
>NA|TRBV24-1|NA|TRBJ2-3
TGTGCCACCAGTGATCCCTCAGCGGGCCAGACAGATACGCAGTATTTT
CATSDPSAGQTDTQYF
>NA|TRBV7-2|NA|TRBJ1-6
TGTGCCAGCAGCTCAAGGGAATACAATTCACCCCTCCACTTT
CASSSREYNSPLHF
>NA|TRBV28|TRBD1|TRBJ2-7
TGTGCCAGCAGTTCTGGGACAGGGGCGATTACGAACTTC
CASSSGTGAITNF
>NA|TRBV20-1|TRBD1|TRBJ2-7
TGCAGTGCTAGACCCGCCGGGACAGGGGGCTACGAGCAGTACTTC
CSARPAGTGGYEQYF
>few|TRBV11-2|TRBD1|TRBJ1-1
TGTGCCAGCAGGCCCCAGGGGGAGGGGAACACTGAAGCTTTCTTT
CASRPQGEGNTEAFF
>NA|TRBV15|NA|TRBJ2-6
TGTGCCACCAGCAGAGGTAAGGGCCTTAGCTCTGGGGCCAACGTCCTGACTTTC
CATSRGKGLSSGANVLTF
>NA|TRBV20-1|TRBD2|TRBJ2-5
TGCAGTGCTAGAGCCCCCGGGACTAGCGGGAGAGGCTGGGAGACCCAGTACTTC
CSARAPGTSGRGWETQYF
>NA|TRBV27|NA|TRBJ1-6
TGTGCCAGCAGTTTGTCTGAGAGGAGCTCCTATAATTCACCCCTCCACTTT
CASSLSERSSYNSPLHF
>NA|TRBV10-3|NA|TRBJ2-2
TGTGCCAGCAGTTCCTCTGGGATCGCGAACACCGGGGAGCTGTTTTTT
CASSSSGIANTGELFF
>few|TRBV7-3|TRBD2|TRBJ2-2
TGTGCCAGCAGCTTAGGACTTGGACTAGCGGGAGGCGGGGAGCTGTTTTTT
CASSLGLGLAGGGELFF
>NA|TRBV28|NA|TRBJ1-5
TGTGCCAGCAGTGCCTTGGGCTCAACGAGCAATCAGCCCCAGCATTTT
CASSALGSTSNQPQHF
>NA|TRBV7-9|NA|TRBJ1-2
TGTGCCAGCCGACCAGACCCTTCCTATGGCTACACCTTC
CASRPDPSYGYTF
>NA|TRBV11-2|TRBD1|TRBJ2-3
TGTGCCAGCAGCTTAGAGGGGACAGGATCCACAGATACGCAGTATTTT
CASSLEGTGSTDTQYF
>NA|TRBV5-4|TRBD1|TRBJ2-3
TGTGCCAGCAGCCCCGAGACAGGGGGTCAGACAGATACGCAGTATTTT
CASSPETGGQTDTQYF
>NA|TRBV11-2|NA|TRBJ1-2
TGTGCCAGCAGCTTAGAACCGGTCGGGGGCTACACCTTC
CASSLEPVGGYTF
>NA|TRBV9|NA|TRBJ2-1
TGTGCCAGCAGCGCCACCCTGGGGGGCAATGAGCAGTTCTTC
CASSATLGGNEQFF
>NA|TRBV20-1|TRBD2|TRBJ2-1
TGCAGTGCTACCGCGGGACTAGCGGGAAGGAGAGGCTCCTACAATGAGCAGTTCTTC
CSATAGLAGRRGSYNEQFF
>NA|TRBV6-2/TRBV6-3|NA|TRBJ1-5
TGTGCCAGCAGTTTTGACCCTTGGGCGCTGAGCAATCAGCCCCAGCATTTT
CASSFDPWALSNQPQHF
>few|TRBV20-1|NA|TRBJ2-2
TGCAGTGCTCTAGGGGCCTCCGCGAACACCGGGGAGCTGTTTTTT
CSALGASANTGELFF
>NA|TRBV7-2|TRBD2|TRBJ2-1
TGTGCCAGCAGCCCAGCGGGAGCGTTCAATGAGCAGTTCTTC
CASSPAGAFNEQFF
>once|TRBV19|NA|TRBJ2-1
TGTGCCAGTAGTCGTACGGGGGACACCGACAATGAGCAGTTCTTC
CASSRTGDTDNEQFF
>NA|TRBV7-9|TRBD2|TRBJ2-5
TGTGCCAGCAGCCGTCTAGCGGGAGGAGGGGAGACCCAGTACTTC
CASSRLAGGGETQYF
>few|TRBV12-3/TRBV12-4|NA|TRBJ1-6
TGTGCCAGCAGTTGGGCCAGTTCCTCACCCCTCCACTTT
CASSWASSSPLHF
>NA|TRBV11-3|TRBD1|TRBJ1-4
TGTGCCAGCAGCTCCCCGACAGGGCGGACGGAAAAACTGTTTTTT
CASSSPTGRTEKLFF
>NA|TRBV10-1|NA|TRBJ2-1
TGCGCCAGCAGTGCGGCAGGGGATCGGGGGAATGAGCAGTTCTTC
CASSAAGDRGNEQFF
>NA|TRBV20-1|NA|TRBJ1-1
TGCAGTGCCCAGCAACAGTTGAACACTGAAGCTTTCTTT
CSAQQQLNTEAFF
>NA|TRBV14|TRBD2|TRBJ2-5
TGTGCCAGCAGCCAAGGAGGTCGAGTAGCGGGGGGGTGGCGGACCCAGTACTTC
CASSQGGRVAGGWRTQYF
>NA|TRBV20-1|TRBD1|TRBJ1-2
TGCAGTGCTAGAGACGGGACAGGGACGTTGAACGGCTACACCTTC
CSARDGTGTLNGYTF
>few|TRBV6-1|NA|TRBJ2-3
TGTGCCACACGATGGGAGACCACAGATACGCAGTATTTT
CATRWETTDTQYF